This record concerns one T cell receptor (beta chain) sequence. Its antigen is as yet unknown. The source of the sample is a study of CD8+CD57+ T cells in acquired aplastic anemia. General study results and limits: Patients and healthy controls showed no significant CD8+ Simpson's diversity difference.

Genomic DNA served as template for TCR beta VDJ and CDR3 profiling. Each CDR3 protein gets one entry after TCRdb re-called the reads with MiXCR. This sample has 75,000 to 80,000 distinct CDR3 sequences, with 55% to 75% found just once. Whoever was chosen for sequencing had shown CD8+CD57+ cell expansion by flow cytometry. Trimming took off 4 bases at V and 8 bases at J, with 14 bases between the two ends. Germline CDR1 is LNHDA and CDR2 is SQIVND (reference sequence). The CDR3 covers 13 residues. This TCR derives from a human donor with aplastic anemia. The rearrangement joins TRBV19 to TRBJ1-2; no clear D gene. Material: sorted CD4+, CD8+, or CD8+CD57+ T cells (not recorded which) from PBMCs. CDR3 nucleotides: TGTGCCAGTAGTAGTCAGGCACCCTTGGGCTACACCTTC. It yields the protein CASSSQAPLGYTF. Combining the CDR3 with reference TRBV19 and TRBJ1-2 gives the whole variable domain DGGITQSPKYLFRKEGQNVTLSCEQNLNHDAMYWYRQDPGQGLRLIYYSQIVNDFQKGDIAEGYSVSREKKESFPLTVTSAQKNPTAFYLCASSSQAPLGYTFGSGTRLTVV.